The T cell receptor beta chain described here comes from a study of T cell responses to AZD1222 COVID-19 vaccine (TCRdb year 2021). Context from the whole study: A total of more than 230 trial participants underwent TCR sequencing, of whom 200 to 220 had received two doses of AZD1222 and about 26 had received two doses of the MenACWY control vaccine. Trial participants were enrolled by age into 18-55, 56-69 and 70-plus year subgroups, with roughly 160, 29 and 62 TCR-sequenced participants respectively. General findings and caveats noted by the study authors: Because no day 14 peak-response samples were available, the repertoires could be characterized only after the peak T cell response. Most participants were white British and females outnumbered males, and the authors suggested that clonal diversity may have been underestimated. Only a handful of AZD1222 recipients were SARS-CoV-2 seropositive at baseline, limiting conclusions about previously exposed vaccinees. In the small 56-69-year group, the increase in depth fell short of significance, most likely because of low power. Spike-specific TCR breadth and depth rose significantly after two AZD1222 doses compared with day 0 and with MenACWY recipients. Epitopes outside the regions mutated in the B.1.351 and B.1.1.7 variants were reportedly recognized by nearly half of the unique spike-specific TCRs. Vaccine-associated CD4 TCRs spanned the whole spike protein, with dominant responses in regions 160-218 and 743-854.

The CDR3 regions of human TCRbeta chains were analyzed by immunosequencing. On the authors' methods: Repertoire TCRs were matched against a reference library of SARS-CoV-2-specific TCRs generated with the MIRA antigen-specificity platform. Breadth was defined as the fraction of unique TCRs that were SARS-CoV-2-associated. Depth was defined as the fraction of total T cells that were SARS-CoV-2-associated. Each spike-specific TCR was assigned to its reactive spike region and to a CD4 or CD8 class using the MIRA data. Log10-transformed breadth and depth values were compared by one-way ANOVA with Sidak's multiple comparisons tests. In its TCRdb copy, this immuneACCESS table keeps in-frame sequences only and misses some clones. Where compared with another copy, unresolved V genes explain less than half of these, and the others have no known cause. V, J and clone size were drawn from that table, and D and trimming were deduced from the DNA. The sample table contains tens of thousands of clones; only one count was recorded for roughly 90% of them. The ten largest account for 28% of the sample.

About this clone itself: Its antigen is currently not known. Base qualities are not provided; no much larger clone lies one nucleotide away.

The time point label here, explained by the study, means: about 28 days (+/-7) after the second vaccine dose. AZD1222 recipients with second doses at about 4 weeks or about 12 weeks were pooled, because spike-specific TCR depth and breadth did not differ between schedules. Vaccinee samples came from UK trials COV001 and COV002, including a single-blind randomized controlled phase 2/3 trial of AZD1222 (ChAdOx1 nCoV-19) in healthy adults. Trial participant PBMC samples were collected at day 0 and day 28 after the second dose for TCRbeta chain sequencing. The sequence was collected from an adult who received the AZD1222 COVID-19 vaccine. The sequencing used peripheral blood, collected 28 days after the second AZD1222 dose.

The CDR3 protein: CASSSLQGARPNEQFF. The DNA reads TGTGCCAGCAGCAGTTTACAGGGGGCAAGACCCAATGAGCAGTTCTTC. The receptor chain draws on TRBV7-3 and TRBJ2-1; the central 9 bases match TRBD1. Compared with germline, V lacks 5 bases and J lacks 6 bases; bases without a gene match: 11. CDR1 and CDR2, per the germline V gene, are SGHTA and FQGTGA. From cysteine to phenylalanine, the CDR3 is 16 amino acids long. Just CDR3 DNA is preserved here, 48 bases in frame from base 1.